This T cell receptor (beta chain) stems from a study of T cell changes during pregnancy in multiple sclerosis. Repertoires were generated with immunoSEQ multiplex PCR, while TCRdb's copy carries only in-frame clones and drops some. The table records about 110,000 clones, around 90% of them present only once. The CDR3 is made up of 13 amino acids. The origin of this receptor is a female donor with multiple sclerosis, enrolled in a pregnancy study. This material consisted of peripheral blood, taken before pregnancy. This sequence joins TRBV21-1 and TRBJ2-1; the table's D call TRBD1 went unverified against the DNA. TRBV21-1 is deemed a pseudogene. This CDR3 is CASSKVMRGRRVF. The CDR3 nucleotides are TGTGCCAGCAGCAAAGTGATGAGGGGGCGCAGGGTCTTC.